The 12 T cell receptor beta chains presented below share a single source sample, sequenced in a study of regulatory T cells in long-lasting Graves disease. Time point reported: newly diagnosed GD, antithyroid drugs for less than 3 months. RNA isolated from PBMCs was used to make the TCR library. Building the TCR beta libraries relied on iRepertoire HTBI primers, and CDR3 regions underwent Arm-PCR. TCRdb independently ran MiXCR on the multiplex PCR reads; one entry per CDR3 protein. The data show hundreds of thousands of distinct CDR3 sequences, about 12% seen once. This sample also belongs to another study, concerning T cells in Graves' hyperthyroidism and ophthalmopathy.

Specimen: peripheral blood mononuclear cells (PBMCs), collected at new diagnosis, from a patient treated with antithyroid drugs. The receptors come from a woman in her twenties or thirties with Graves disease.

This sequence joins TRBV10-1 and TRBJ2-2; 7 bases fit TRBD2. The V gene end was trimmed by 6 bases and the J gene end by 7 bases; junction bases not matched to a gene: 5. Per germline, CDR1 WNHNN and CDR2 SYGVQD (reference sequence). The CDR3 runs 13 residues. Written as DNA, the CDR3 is TGCGCCAGCAGGCGGGAGATTGGCGGGGAGCTGTTTTTT. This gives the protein CASRREIGGELFF.

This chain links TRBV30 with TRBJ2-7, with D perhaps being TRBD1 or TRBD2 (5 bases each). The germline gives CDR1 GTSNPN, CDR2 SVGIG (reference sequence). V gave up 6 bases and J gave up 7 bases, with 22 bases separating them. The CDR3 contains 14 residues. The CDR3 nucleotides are TGTGCCTGTAGAAGTCCGGGACCCGCGGAGGAGCAGTACTTC. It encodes CACRSPGPAEEQYF.

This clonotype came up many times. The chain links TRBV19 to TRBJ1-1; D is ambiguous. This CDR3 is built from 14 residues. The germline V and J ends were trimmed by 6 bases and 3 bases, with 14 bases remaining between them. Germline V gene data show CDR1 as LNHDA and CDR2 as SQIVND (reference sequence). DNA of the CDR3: TGTGCCAGTAGATCCCTATTTGGGGACACTGAAGCTTTCTTT. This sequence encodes CASRSLFGDTEAFF.

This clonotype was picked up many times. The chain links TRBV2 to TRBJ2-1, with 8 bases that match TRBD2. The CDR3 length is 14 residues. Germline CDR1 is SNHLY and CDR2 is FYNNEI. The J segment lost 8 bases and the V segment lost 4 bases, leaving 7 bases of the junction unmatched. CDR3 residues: CASSGWTSRYEQFF. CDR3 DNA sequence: TGTGCCAGCAGTGGATGGACTAGCCGGTATGAGCAGTTCTTC.

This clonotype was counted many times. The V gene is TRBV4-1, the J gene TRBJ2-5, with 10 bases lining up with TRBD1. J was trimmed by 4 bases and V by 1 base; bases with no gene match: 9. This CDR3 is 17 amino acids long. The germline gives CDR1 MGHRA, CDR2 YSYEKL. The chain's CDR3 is CASSQGRGQGIGETQYF. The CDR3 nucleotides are TGCGCCAGCAGCCAAGGGAGGGGACAGGGGATTGGAGAGACCCAGTACTTC.

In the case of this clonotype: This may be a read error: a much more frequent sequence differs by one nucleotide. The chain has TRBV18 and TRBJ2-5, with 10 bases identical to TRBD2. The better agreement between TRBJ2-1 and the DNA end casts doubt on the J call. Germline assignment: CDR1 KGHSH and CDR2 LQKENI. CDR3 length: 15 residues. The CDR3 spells CASSTGPAGGPHQFF. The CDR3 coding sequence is TGTGCCAGCTCAACGGGACCAGCGGGAGGGCCCCACCAGTTCTTC.

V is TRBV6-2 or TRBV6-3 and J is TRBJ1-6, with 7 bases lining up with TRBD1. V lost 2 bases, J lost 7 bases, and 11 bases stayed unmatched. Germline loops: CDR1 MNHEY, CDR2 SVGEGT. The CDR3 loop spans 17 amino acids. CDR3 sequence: CASSYQGGPAGNSPLHF. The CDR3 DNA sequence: TGTGCCAGCAGTTACCAGGGGGGCCCGGCGGGAAATTCACCCCTCCACTTT.

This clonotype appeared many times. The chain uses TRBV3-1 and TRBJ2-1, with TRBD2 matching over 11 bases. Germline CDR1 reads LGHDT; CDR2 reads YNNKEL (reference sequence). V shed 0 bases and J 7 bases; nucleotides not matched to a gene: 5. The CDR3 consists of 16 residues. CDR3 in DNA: TGTGCCAGCAGCCAAGAAATAGCGGGAGGGCGGAATGAGCAGTTCTTC. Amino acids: CASSQEIAGGRNEQFF.

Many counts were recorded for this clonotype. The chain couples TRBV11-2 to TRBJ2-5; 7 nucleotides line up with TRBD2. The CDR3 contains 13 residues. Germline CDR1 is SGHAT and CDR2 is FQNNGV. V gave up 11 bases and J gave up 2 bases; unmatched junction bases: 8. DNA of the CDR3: TGTGCCGGGGGGGAGGAGGAGCAAGAGACCCAGTACTTC. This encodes CAGGEEEQETQYF.

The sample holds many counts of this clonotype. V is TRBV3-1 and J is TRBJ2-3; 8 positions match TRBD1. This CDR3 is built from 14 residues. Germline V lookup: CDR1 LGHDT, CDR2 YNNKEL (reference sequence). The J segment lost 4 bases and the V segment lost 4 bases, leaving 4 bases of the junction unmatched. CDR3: CASSRDRGADTQYF. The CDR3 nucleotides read TGTGCCAGCAGCCGTGACAGGGGTGCAGATACGCAGTATTTT.

CDR3 in amino acids: CASSLETSGTYNEQFF. The CDR3 DNA follows: TGCGCCAGCAGCTTGGAAACTAGCGGGACCTACAATGAGCAGTTCTTC. V and J are TRBV5-1 and TRBJ2-1, with TRBD2 matching 10 bases. This CDR3 spans 16 amino acids. J gave up 2 bases and V 0 bases, and 2 bases lay outside the gene matches. From germline, CDR1 is SGHRS and CDR2 YFSETQ.

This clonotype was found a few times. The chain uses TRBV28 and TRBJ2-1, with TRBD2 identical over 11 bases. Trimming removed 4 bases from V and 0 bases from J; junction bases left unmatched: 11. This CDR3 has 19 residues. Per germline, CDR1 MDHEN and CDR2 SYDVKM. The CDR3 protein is CASSSIRGTSGFSYNEQFF. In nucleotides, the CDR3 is TGTGCCAGCAGTTCCATCCGAGGGACTAGCGGATTCTCCTACAATGAGCAGTTCTTC. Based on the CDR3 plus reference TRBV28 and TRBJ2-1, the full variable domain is DVKVTQSSRYLVKRTGEKVFLECVQDMDHENMFWYRQDPGLGLRLIYFSYDVKMKEKGDIPEGYSVSREKKERFSLILESASTNQTSMYLCASSSIRGTSGFSYNEQFFGPGTRLTVL.